This T cell receptor beta chain stems from a study of blood T cell repertoires in COVID-19. Turning to the study itself: The United States, Italy and Spain provided the acute and convalescent COVID-19 samples. PBMCs, B-cell-depleted T cells, or T cells provided the cDNA or gDNA that made up the material.

The authors' processing: Estimation of nucleated cell counts relied on the amplification of reference gene primers. TCRdb keeps only in-frame clones here, not all; method: immunoSEQ multiplex PCR. V and J calls and clone size are copied from that table; D and trimming were computed from the DNA. The sample has approximately 260,000 clones, approximately 91% seen once. Source material: peripheral blood. The clonotype was recovered from a man aged 50 or older with acute or convalescent COVID-19.

The CDR3 DNA follows: TGTGCCAGCAGCTTAGGGTTGTATGGGACAGTTGGAGAGACCCAGTACTTC. The encoded protein is CASSLGLYGTVGETQYF. The chain carries TRBV11-3 and TRBJ2-5; 7 bases are shared with TRBD1. The CDR3 is 17 residues long. V lost 1 base to trimming and J lost 4 bases; unmatched junction nucleotides: 12. Germline values: CDR1 SGHNT, CDR2 YENEEA.